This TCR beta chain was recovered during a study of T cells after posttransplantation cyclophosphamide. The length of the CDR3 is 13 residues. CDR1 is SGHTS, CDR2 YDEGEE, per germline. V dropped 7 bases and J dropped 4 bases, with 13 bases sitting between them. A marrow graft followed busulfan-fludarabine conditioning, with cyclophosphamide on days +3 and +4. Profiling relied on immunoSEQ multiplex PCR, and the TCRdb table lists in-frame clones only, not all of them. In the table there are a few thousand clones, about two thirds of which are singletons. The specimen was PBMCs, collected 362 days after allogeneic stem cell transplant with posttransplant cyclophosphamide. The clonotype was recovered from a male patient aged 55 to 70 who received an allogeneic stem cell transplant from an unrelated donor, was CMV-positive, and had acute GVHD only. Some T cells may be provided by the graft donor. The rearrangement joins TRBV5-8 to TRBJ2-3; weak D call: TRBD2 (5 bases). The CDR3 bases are TGTGCCAGCTCAAGGACTTATTCAGATACGCAGTATTTT. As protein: CASSRTYSDTQYF.